One and the same sample provided the 26 T cell receptor beta chains below, sequenced in a study of T-cell memory formation after mild COVID-19. TCRdb analysed the 5' RACE reads with MiXCR anew, one entry per CDR3 protein. Of approximately 210,000 distinct CDR3 sequences in the sample, roughly 10% are singletons; the top ten hold around 3.3%. Sequencing was performed on PBMCs or a T cell subset sorted from them (not recorded which). These receptors all stem from a young man who had mild COVID-19 (a few samples of this study predate the infection). Cell type and time point are not known.

The CDR3, as DNA: TGTGCCAGCTCCCTTACCGGGGCCGCCTACGAGCAGTACGTC. It translates to CASSLTGAAYEQYV. The chain has TRBV18 and TRBJ2-7; perhaps D is TRBD1 or TRBD2 (5 bases each). CDR3 length: 14 amino acids. In germline, CDR1 is KGHSH, CDR2 LQKENI. V was cut by 6 bases and J by 2 bases, with 14 bases left in between.

For the CDR3, the DNA is TGTGCCAGCAGCCCCTCGACAGGATATGGCTACACCTTC. As protein: CASSPSTGYGYTF. The chain couples TRBV7-2 to TRBJ1-2, with a tentative D call TRBD1 (6 bases). This CDR3 region has 13 residues. The germline V gene has CDR1 SGHTA and CDR2 FQGNSA. Trimming removed 5 bases at V and 5 bases at J, with 12 bases between.

This clonotype was counted at least ten times. The rearrangement uses TRBV29-1 and TRBJ2-1; no firm D call. The germline V and J ends were trimmed by 1 base and 8 bases, with 12 bases remaining between them. CDR3 length: 13 amino acids. Germline CDR1 SQVTM, CDR2 ANQGSEA. CDR3 loop: CSVEADLAYEQFF. Written as DNA, the CDR3 is TGCAGCGTTGAAGCAGACTTAGCATATGAGCAGTTCTTC.

In its sample, this clonotype was seen a few times. J is TRBJ1-5 and V is TRBV6-2 or TRBV6-3, with D perhaps matching TRBD1 (5 bases). CDR1 and CDR2 from the germline V gene are MNHEY and SVGEGT. V dropped 7 bases and J dropped 2 bases, with 18 bases sitting between them. This CDR3 region has 16 residues. CDR3 sequence (DNA): TGTGCCAGCACCCCCCGGGGCGCGAGAGGCAATCAGCCCCAGCATTTT. Its protein is CASTPRGARGNQPQHF.

This clonotype has just a few counts. The J gene is TRBJ2-7, the V gene TRBV5-1; 9 bases are a match to TRBD1. Trimming took 5 bases from V and 1 from J; bases not matched to a gene: 10. The CDR3 consists of 16 residues. Germline assignment: CDR1 SGHRS and CDR2 YFSETQ. The CDR3 protein is CASRRLPGQGSYEQYF. CDR3 nucleotide sequence: TGCGCCAGCAGGAGATTGCCGGGACAGGGTTCCTACGAGCAGTACTTC.

This clonotype was counted only a few times. The chain is built from TRBV20-1 and TRBJ1-4; weak D call: TRBD1 (6 bases). There are 18 residues in the CDR3. CDR1 and CDR2 (germline): DFQATT, SNEGSKA (reference sequence). Trimming took 3 bases from V and 0 from J, leaving 20 bases between them. CDR3 amino acids: CSASGAHQEGATNEKLFF. In DNA form, the CDR3 reads TGCAGTGCTAGCGGGGCGCACCAAGAGGGGGCAACTAATGAAAAACTGTTTTTT.

This chain uses TRBV12-3 or TRBV12-4 with TRBJ1-6, with unresolved D. V was trimmed by 6 bases and J by 10 bases, leaving 10 bases between them. The CDR3 has 12 amino acids. The CDR3 reads CASSSEGSPLHF. The CDR3 DNA reads as TGTGCCAGCAGCTCCGAGGGCTCACCCCTCCACTTT.

The chain employs TRBV25-1 and TRBJ2-5; no reliable D call. Between the trimmed V and J ends, which lost 4 bases and 5 bases, there was a span of 11 bases. CDR3 length: 13 amino acids. Germline assignment: CDR1 MGHDK and CDR2 SYGVNS. The CDR3 loop is CASSADPEETQYF. Written as DNA, the CDR3 is TGTGCCAGCAGTGCCGACCCGGAGGAGACCCAGTACTTC.

The sample holds a few counts of this clonotype. The chain combines TRBV5-1 with TRBJ2-7; 7 bases align to TRBD2. Losses at the gene ends were 4 bases for V and 0 bases for J; bases not matched to a gene: 4. Germline V gives CDR1 SGHRS, CDR2 YFSETQ. The CDR3 consists of 14 residues. The CDR3 sequence: CASSLSGDSYEQYV. CDR3 nucleotide sequence: TGCGCCAGCAGCCTGAGCGGGGACTCCTACGAGCAGTACGTC.

In this sample, this clonotype turned up many times. V usage is TRBV7-2 and J usage is TRBJ1-5, with D tentatively TRBD1 (6 bases). CDR3 length: 16 residues. V dropped 1 base and J dropped 1 base, with 11 bases sitting between them. Germline CDR1 SGHTA, CDR2 FQGNSA. DNA for the CDR3: TGTGCCAGCAGCTTAGTCGGGGGGGCAAGCAATCAGCCCCAGCATTTT. It encodes CASSLVGGASNQPQHF.

The chain links TRBV21-1 to TRBJ1-1. TRBV21-1 is a pseudogene segment. The CDR3 contains 15 residues. Here the CDR3 reads CASSLNEEGFTEAFF. The CDR3 DNA follows: TGTGCCAGCAGCCTCAATGAGGAGGGGTTCACTGAAGCTTTCTTT.

The sample holds a few counts of this clonotype. This sequence joins TRBV12-3 or TRBV12-4 and TRBJ2-7, with a weak D call TRBD2 (6 bases). This CDR3 comprises 15 residues. Trimming pared 3 bases from V and 5 bases from J, leaving 17 bases between. Here the CDR3 reads CASSFGTGGEHEQYF. CDR3 nucleotides: TGTGCCAGCAGTTTCGGTACCGGCGGGGAGCACGAGCAGTACTTC.

This clonotype was seen repeatedly, ten times or more. V usage is TRBV5-6 and J usage is TRBJ1-6, with D unresolved. The germline gives CDR1 SGHDT, CDR2 YYEEEE. Trimming pared 5 bases from V and 9 bases from J, leaving 12 bases between. This CDR3 comprises 13 residues. For the CDR3, the DNA is TGTGCCAGCAGGCGGGAGGACGGTTCACCCCTCCACTTT. It specifies CASRREDGSPLHF. Based on the CDR3 plus reference TRBV5-6 and TRBJ1-6, the full variable domain is DAGVTQSPTHLIKTRGQQVTLRCSPKSGHDTVSWYQQALGQGPQFIFQYYEEEERQRGNFPDRFSGHQFPNYSSELNVNALLLGDSALYLCASRREDGSPLHFGNGTRLTVT.

This clonotype was detected many times. The gene calls are TRBV5-1 and TRBJ2-6; D is perhaps TRBD2 (5 bases). The germline V gene encodes CDR1 SGHRS and CDR2 YFSETQ. The V end was cut by 6 bases, the J end by 2 bases, with 12 bases between. The CDR3 length is 15 residues. CDR3 nucleotides: TGCGCCAGCAACGACGGGAACGCTGGGGCCAACGTCCTGACTTTC. Translating it yields CASNDGNAGANVLTF.

V and J are TRBV30 and TRBJ1-2; possible D gene TRBD1, 5 bases. CDR1 and CDR2 (germline): GTSNPN, SVGIG (reference sequence). V shed 3 bases and J shed 8 bases, with 10 bases lying between them. This CDR3 region has 11 residues. The CDR3 is CAWSPRVGYTF. In DNA form, the CDR3 reads TGTGCCTGGAGCCCCAGGGTAGGCTACACCTTC.

This clonotype was picked up a small number of times. The J gene is TRBJ1-2, the V gene TRBV5-1, with D possibly TRBD1 on 5 matching bases. V was pared by 4 bases and J by 6 bases, with 22 bases between. The germline gives CDR1 SGHRS, CDR2 YFSETQ. The CDR3 is 16 residues long. CDR3 DNA: TGCGCCAGCAGCCTAAGCGGGCGCGGGGCAATGGATGGCTACACCTTC. It codes for CASSLSGRGAMDGYTF.

The rearrangement links TRBV7-9 to TRBJ1-1; no clear D. The CDR3 spans 13 residues. Trimming pared 5 bases from V and 4 bases from J, leaving 11 bases between. The germline CDR1 and CDR2 sequences are SEHNR and FQNEAQ (reference sequence). The CDR3 sequence: CASSPWFGTEAFF. CDR3 DNA sequence: TGTGCCAGCAGCCCCTGGTTTGGCACTGAAGCTTTCTTT. The complete variable domain, with remaining parts taken from reference TRBV7-9 and TRBJ1-1, reads DTGVSQNPRHKITKRGQNVTFRCDPISEHNRLYWYRQTLGQGPEFLTYFQNEAQLEKSRLLSDRFSAERPKGSFSTLEIQRTEQGDSAMYLCASSPWFGTEAFFGQGTRLTVV.

In its sample, this clonotype was seen a few times. The chain uses TRBV18 and TRBJ1-1; TRBD1 aligns across 8 bases. CDR3 length: 16 amino acids. Per germline, CDR1 KGHSH and CDR2 LQKENI. J gave up 4 bases and V 2 bases, and 9 bases lay outside the gene matches. This CDR3 is CASSPISPRGLTEAFF. DNA for the CDR3: TGTGCCAGCTCACCAATATCCCCCAGGGGGCTCACTGAAGCTTTCTTT.

This chain links TRBV19 with TRBJ1-1; D unclear. The germline V gene has CDR1 LNHDA and CDR2 SQIVND (reference sequence). The V end lost 3 bases, the J end lost 1 base, and 6 bases lay between the germline ends. The CDR3 length is 13 residues. The CDR3 is CASSIERNTEAFF. As DNA, the CDR3 is TGTGCCAGTAGTATCGAAAGGAACACTGAAGCTTTCTTT.

A few counts support this clonotype. The rearrangement joins TRBV2 to TRBJ2-6; 8 bases fit TRBD1. The CDR3 consists of 18 residues. The trim removed 5 bases at V and 0 bases at J, leaving 9 bases unmatched. Germline loops: CDR1 SNHLY, CDR2 FYNNEI. The CDR3 nucleotides read TGTGCCAGCAGTCAAAGGACAGGGACCCCCTCTGGGGCCAACGTCCTGACTTTC. As protein: CASSQRTGTPSGANVLTF.

At least ten counts were recorded for this clonotype. The CDR3 nucleotides are TGTGCCAGCAGCGTAGAAGGGTACGAGCAGTACTTC. Encoded protein: CASSVEGYEQYF. The chain recombines TRBV9 with TRBJ2-7, with unresolved D. Trimming cost V 0 bases and J 4 bases, with 5 bases left between them. This CDR3 contains 12 residues. In germline, CDR1 is SGDLS, CDR2 YYNGEE.

This clonotype was counted at least ten times. V usage is TRBV5-5 and J usage is TRBJ2-7, with no clear D. The CDR3 has 14 amino acids. V was trimmed by 0 bases and J by 2 bases, leaving 9 bases between them. Germline V CDR1 and CDR2: SGHKS, YYEKEE (reference sequence). The CDR3 DNA sequence: TGTGCCAGCAGCTTGGGACCGCCACCCTACGAGCAGTACGTC. Its protein is CASSLGPPPYEQYV.

This clonotype was detected only a few times. The chain has TRBV15 and TRBJ2-7; 7 bases agree with TRBD1. The J segment lost 3 bases and the V segment lost 3 bases, leaving 2 bases of the junction unmatched. Germline lookup yields CDR1 LNHNV and CDR2 YYDKDF (reference sequence). The CDR3 totals 13 residues. The CDR3 loop reads CATSRDRIYEQYV. The CDR3 bases are TGTGCCACCAGCAGGGACAGGATCTACGAGCAGTACGTC.

The J gene is TRBJ1-2, the V gene TRBV7-9; D is unclear. Trimming cost V 1 base and J 4 bases, with 10 bases left between them. Germline V lookup: CDR1 SEHNR, CDR2 FQNEAQ (reference sequence). The CDR3 runs 14 residues. CDR3 region: CASSLEPASYGYTF. As DNA, the CDR3 is TGTGCCAGCAGCTTAGAGCCAGCTAGCTATGGCTACACCTTC.

The chain links TRBV2 to TRBJ2-1, with D possibly matching TRBD1 (5 bases). The germline V and J ends were trimmed by 8 bases and 8 bases, with 13 bases remaining between them. Germline CDR1 is SNHLY and CDR2 is FYNNEI. The CDR3 has 12 residues. CDR3 protein: CASGFQGDEQFF. The CDR3 coding sequence is TGTGCCAGCGGCTTCCAGGGTGATGAGCAGTTCTTC.

V gene TRBV3-1 combines with J gene TRBJ1-2; D remains unclear. The CDR3 extends over 12 amino acids. Germline CDR1 and CDR2: LGHDT and YNNKEL (reference sequence). V was clipped by 1 base and J by 8 bases, with 8 bases between them. This chain's CDR3 is CASSQVKGGYTF. DNA of the CDR3: TGTGCCAGCAGCCAAGTCAAGGGCGGCTACACCTTC. Full variable domain (outside the CDR3, taken from reference TRBV3-1 and TRBJ1-2): DTAVSQTPKYLVTQMGNDKSIKCEQNLGHDTMYWYKQDSKKFLKIMFSYNNKELIINETVPNRFSPKSPDKAHLNLHINSLELGDSAVYFCASSQVKGGYTFGSGTRLTVV.